The 16 T cell receptor beta chains below all came from one sample that was sequenced in a study of T-cell memory formation after mild COVID-19. TCRdb ran MiXCR on the 5' RACE reads and lists one entry per CDR3 protein. The repertoire holds 140,000 or so distinct CDR3 sequences, with roughly 19% as singletons. Sequences were obtained from PBMCs or a T cell subset sorted from them (not recorded which). The origin of the receptors is an adult woman who had mild COVID-19 (a few samples of this study predate the infection). Cell type and time point are not known.

This clonotype was observed a handful of times. The V gene is TRBV4-2, the J gene TRBJ2-7; 9 bases align to TRBD2. There are 16 residues in the CDR3. The germline CDR1 and CDR2 sequences are LGHNA and YNFKEQ. Trimming removed 0 bases from V and 1 base from J; junction bases left unmatched: 4. CDR3 loop: CASSQDWTSASYEQYF. DNA of the CDR3: TGTGCCAGCAGCCAAGATTGGACTAGCGCATCCTACGAGCAGTACTTC.

This chain links TRBV4-1 with TRBJ1-1, with D uncertain. Per germline, CDR1 MGHRA and CDR2 YSYEKL. The CDR3 length is 14 residues. V shed 1 base and J shed 0 bases, with 6 bases lying between them. The CDR3 sequence: CASSQVGVNTEAFF. As DNA, the CDR3 is TGCGCCAGCAGCCAAGTCGGGGTGAACACTGAAGCTTTCTTT.

By share of the sample, this clonotype is medium-sized. V gene TRBV20-1 combines with J gene TRBJ2-5, with D uncertain. In germline, CDR1 is DFQATT, CDR2 SNEGSKA (reference sequence). V lost 3 bases and J 2 bases, leaving 10 bases between the germline ends. This CDR3 is built from 13 residues. The CDR3 reads CSARYGLQETQYF. The CDR3 bases are TGCAGTGCTAGGTACGGCCTTCAAGAGACCCAGTACTTC.

The CDR3 nucleotides are TGCGCCAGCAGCTCTGGGGGCCCTACGGGGACCCAGTACTTC. Amino acids: CASSSGGPTGTQYF. V and J are TRBV5-1 and TRBJ2-5; a weak D match, TRBD1 (6 bases). Germline CDR1 and CDR2: SGHRS and YFSETQ. The CDR3 runs to 14 residues. Trimming shortened V by 3 bases and J by 7 bases, and 16 bases separated the two germline ends.

V and J are TRBV24-1 and TRBJ2-5; D ambiguous. CDR1 is KGHDR, CDR2 SFDVKD, per germline. The V end lost 3 bases, the J end lost 8 bases, and 6 bases lay between the germline ends. This CDR3 region has 11 residues. The CDR3: CATSDATTQYF. The CDR3 bases are TGTGCCACCAGTGATGCTACAACCCAGTACTTC.

This clonotype was seen repeatedly, ten times or more. The chain recombines TRBV7-2 with TRBJ2-7; TRBD2 matches at 8 bases. The CDR3 consists of 15 residues. Germline CDR1 SGHTA, CDR2 FQGNSA. J gave up 6 bases and V 4 bases, and 11 bases lay outside the gene matches. Here the CDR3 DNA reads TGTGCCAGCAGCTCCAGCGGGAGATTGGGTCTCGAGCAGTACTTC. Amino acid sequence: CASSSSGRLGLEQYF.

This clonotype was seen more than once but under ten times. V usage is TRBV10-3 and J usage is TRBJ1-1; 7 nucleotides align to TRBD1. V was pared by 5 bases and J by 5 bases, with 5 bases of the junction left unmatched. The CDR3 is 13 amino acids. CDR1 and CDR2 (germline): ENHRY, SYGVKD. CDR3 nucleotides: TGTGCCATCAGTCGAGACAGGGTTACTGAAGCTTTCTTT. The encoded protein is CAISRDRVTEAFF.

This clonotype was observed a few times. This chain uses TRBV12-3 or TRBV12-4 with TRBJ2-7, with unresolved D. Trimming shortened V by 3 bases and J by 3 bases, and 9 bases separated the two germline ends. The CDR3 runs 13 residues. CDR3 region: CASSFSLNYEQYF. CDR3 in DNA: TGTGCCAGCAGTTTCAGCCTAAACTACGAGCAGTACTTC.

The gene calls are TRBV5-5 and TRBJ1-1, with D possibly being TRBD1 (5 bases). Between the trimmed V and J ends, which lost 5 bases and 11 bases, there was a span of 22 bases. This CDR3 region has 14 residues. Germline V gene lookup returns CDR1 SGHKS and CDR2 YYEKEE (reference sequence). The CDR3 sequence: CASRSIRGGVRAFF. As DNA, the CDR3 is TGTGCCAGCAGGTCGATTAGGGGAGGAGTACGCGCTTTCTTT.

The chain recombines TRBV4-2 with TRBJ2-5; D is perhaps TRBD2 (6 bases). This CDR3 is built from 14 residues. CDR1 is LGHNA, CDR2 YNFKEQ, per germline. Trimming pared 6 bases from V and 5 bases from J, leaving 16 bases between. This chain's CDR3 is CASSRDSETETQYF. CDR3 bases: TGTGCCAGCAGTCGGGACTCCGAAACCGAGACCCAGTACTTC.

This clonotype was picked up one time. V usage is TRBV6-1 and J usage is TRBJ2-6; a weak D match, TRBD2 (7 bases). The V end was cut by 8 bases, the J end by 0 bases, with 29 bases between. Per germline, CDR1 MNHNS and CDR2 SASEGT. The CDR3 extends over 21 amino acids. The CDR3 nucleotides read TGTGCCAGCCAACTCAAGGGGGGGACACCTTCTCCTTTCTCTGGGGCCAACGTCCTGACTTTC. It is translated as CASQLKGGTPSPFSGANVLTF.

The genes are TRBV6-5 and TRBJ2-1; 11 positions agree with TRBD2. The CDR3 covers 16 residues. Germline CDR1 and CDR2: MNHEY and SVGAGI. The junction had 7 bases not matched to a gene; V was cut back by 2 bases and J by 7 bases. The CDR3 DNA is TGTGCCAGCAGTTACGAGGGGACTAGCGGCCATAATGAGCAGTTCTTC. Amino acids: CASSYEGTSGHNEQFF.

This clonotype was counted a few times. This chain uses TRBV2 with TRBJ1-1; 7 bases fit TRBD1. Per germline, CDR1 SNHLY and CDR2 FYNNEI. J lost 0 bases, V lost 7 bases, and 5 bases had no gene match. This CDR3 spans 14 amino acids. CDR3 protein: CASIGGGLNTEAFF. The CDR3 DNA follows: TGTGCCAGCATAGGGGGCGGCCTGAACACTGAAGCTTTCTTT.

This sequence joins TRBV5-1 and TRBJ2-7; D might be TRBD1 (5 bases). Trimming cost V 3 bases and J 2 bases, with 12 bases left between them. The CDR3 spans 14 residues. Germline values: CDR1 SGHRS, CDR2 YFSETQ. The CDR3 nucleotides are TGCGCCAGCAGCTCCACGGCAGGGACCTACGAGCAGTACTTC. Amino acid sequence: CASSSTAGTYEQYF.

This clonotype has a handful of counts. V is TRBV7-9 and J is TRBJ1-5, with D possibly being TRBD1 (5 bases). CDR1 is SEHNR, CDR2 FQNEAQ, per germline (reference sequence). The CDR3 runs 14 residues. V lost 5 bases to trimming and J lost 5 bases, with 13 bases between them. CDR3 sequence: CASSPPGGDQPQHF. In DNA form, the CDR3 reads TGTGCCAGCAGCCCCCCGGGGGGGGATCAGCCCCAGCATTTT.

This clonotype has just a few counts. This sequence joins TRBV5-1 and TRBJ1-3; 7 bases are shared with TRBD1. With 4 bases clipped from V and 4 bases from J, the junction kept 5 bases outside the gene matches. The V gene's germline CDR1 is SGHRS and CDR2 YFSETQ. This CDR3 is built from 14 residues. CDR3 region: CASSLQGYGNTIYF. CDR3 DNA sequence: TGCGCCAGCAGCCTACAGGGGTACGGAAACACCATATATTTT. Together with reference TRBV5-1 and TRBJ1-3, the CDR3 gives the full variable domain: KAGVTQTPRYLIKTRGQQVTLSCSPISGHRSVSWYQQTPGQGLQFLFEYFSETQRNKGNFPGRFSGRQFSNSRSEMNVSTLELGDSALYLCASSLQGYGNTIYFGEGSWLTVV.